This record covers a single T cell receptor (beta chain). CDR3 length equals 15 residues. Germline V CDR1 and CDR2: SGHRS, YFSETQ. With V trimmed by 10 bases and J by 5 bases, 13 bases remained unmatched. This sample is drawn from a study of blood T cell repertoires in COVID-19. Across the whole study: The United States, Italy and Spain supplied acute and convalescent COVID-19 samples.

TCRdb's copy holds only in-frame clones and misses some; the assay was immunoSEQ multiplex PCR. This table has approximately 270,000 clones, around nine tenths appearing once. The sequence was collected from a man aged 25-45 years with acute or convalescent COVID-19. Source material: peripheral blood. The rearrangement links TRBV5-1 to TRBJ2-2; 8 bases line up with TRBD2. This CDR3 is CASKAPTSVTGELFF. CDR3 in DNA: TGCGCCTCCAAGGCTCCGACTAGCGTGACCGGGGAGCTGTTTTTT.